This TCR beta chain was retrieved from a study of identical twins. Trimming shortened V by 3 bases and J by 1 base, and 9 bases separated the two germline ends. Germline loops: CDR1 DFQATT, CDR2 SNEGSKA (reference sequence). This CDR3 comprises 13 residues. A few counts support this clonotype. Its antigen is as yet unknown. Every sampled donor was Caucasian and healthy. Points from the study as a whole: Clonotypes of the beta chain that were abundant in cord blood carried fewer insertions (memory repertoires showed none).

TCRdb re-analysed the 5' RACE reads in MiXCR, keeping a single row per CDR3 protein. This table holds around 690,000 distinct CDR3 sequences, around 21% found once. These data also featured in a second study, about T cells expressing NK-cell markers. Per that paper: Sequencing covered eight donors, seven HCMV-seropositive and one seronegative. The CD3+CD56-NKG2C+ fraction of several donors was likewise dominated by these clonotypes.

Source material: PBMCs. The TCR comes from a woman aged 18-29 years in good health. V usage is TRBV20-1 and J usage is TRBJ1-1; D gene unclear. CDR3 in amino acids: CSASRSGNTEAFF. The CDR3 DNA sequence: TGCAGTGCTAGTAGGTCAGGGAACACTGAAGCTTTCTTT.